In its sample, the clone carrying this T cell receptor beta chain was seen many times. This sample stems from a study of spatial heterogeneity in lung cancer. Sample time point: blood at routine non-recurrence follow-up after resection. Sequencing was performed on whole RNA extracted from tumor and nontumor lung tissue, or from frozen PBMC, and the material was left unsorted. CDR1 is SQVTM and CDR2 is ANQGSEA in the germline V gene. The CDR3 runs 14 residues. V shed 3 bases and J 5 bases; nucleotides not matched to a gene: 9. In TCRdb, the 5' RACE reads were re-called with MiXCR into one record per CDR3 protein. The sample consists of 43,000 or so distinct CDR3 sequences, roughly 12% of them appearing once.

J is TRBJ2-5 and V is TRBV29-1; 7 bases map to TRBD1. The starting material was PBMCs, obtained at follow-up. The receptor's source is a male donor with early-stage non-small cell lung cancer. This CDR3 reads CSVDRQGEGETQYF. The DNA for the CDR3 is TGCAGCGTTGATCGACAGGGAGAAGGGGAGACCCAGTACTTC.